The 24 T cell receptor beta chains given below trace back to one sample, sequenced in a study of T cell changes during pregnancy in multiple sclerosis. Only in-frame clones appear in the TCRdb table, and some are missing; sequencing was by immunoSEQ multiplex PCR. This sample has 35,000 to 50,000 clones, with about 88% found just once. The material sequenced was CD4+ T cells from peripheral blood mononuclear cells, taken in the second trimester of pregnancy. The receptors here all came from a female donor with multiple sclerosis, enrolled in a pregnancy study.

The chain combines TRBV19 with TRBJ2-2; tentative D call: TRBD2 (6 bases). The V end lost 3 bases, the J end lost 3 bases, and 14 bases lay between the germline ends. The CDR3 covers 16 residues. Germline values: CDR1 LNHDA, CDR2 SQIVND (reference sequence). The CDR3 DNA reads TGTGCCAGTAGTATTGGGTCGGGAGTGGACACCGGGGAGCTGTTTTTT. The encoded protein is CASSIGSGVDTGELFF.

CDR3 sequence reads: CASSPAGGANEQFF. CDR3 bases: TGTGCCAGCAGTCCCGCCGGAGGGGCGAATGAGCAGTTCTTC. This chain joins TRBV28 and TRBJ2-1; possibly TRBD2 for D (6 bases). The CDR3 sequence is 14 residues long. Per the germline V gene, CDR1 is MDHEN and CDR2 is SYDVKM. Trimming pared 5 bases from V and 7 bases from J, leaving 15 bases between.

This clone was picked up one time. The V gene is TRBV2, the J gene TRBJ2-7, with 10 bases lining up with TRBD2. Looked up from germline, CDR1 is SNHLY and CDR2 is FYNNEI. CDR3 length: 15 amino acids. The J segment lost 5 bases and the V segment lost 8 bases, leaving 12 bases of the junction unmatched. The CDR3: CASRRQSGRAHEQYF. For the CDR3, the DNA is TGTGCCAGCCGCCGACAGAGCGGGAGGGCCCACGAGCAGTACTTC.

DNA of the CDR3: TGCGCCAGCAGCTTCGGAGGGACTGGGGCCAACGTCCTGACTTTC. Its translation: CASSFGGTGANVLTF. The chain uses TRBV5-1 and TRBJ2-6, with D possibly matching TRBD2 (6 bases). The CDR3 runs to 15 residues. V was trimmed by 2 bases and J by 2 bases, leaving 8 bases between them. Germline V gene data show CDR1 as SGHRS and CDR2 as YFSETQ.

The chain has TRBV7-2 and TRBJ2-7; weak D call: TRBD1 (6 bases). Trimming stripped 5 bases from V and 3 bases from J, with 8 bases between. CDR1 is SGHTA and CDR2 is FQGNSA in the germline V gene. This CDR3 comprises 12 residues. The CDR3 reads CASSKDSYEQYF. CDR3 DNA sequence: TGTGCCAGCAGCAAGGACAGCTACGAGCAGTACTTC. The full variable domain, in which reference TRBV7-2 and TRBJ2-7 provide the parts outside the CDR3, is GAGVSQSPSNKVTEKGKDVELRCDPISGHTALYWYRQSLGQGLEFLIYFQGNSAPDKSGLPSDRFSAERTGGSVSTLTIQRTQQEDSAVYLCASSKDSYEQYFGPGTRLTVT.

This rearrangement joins TRBV27 to TRBJ1-4, with 9 bases fitting TRBD1. In germline, CDR1 is MNHEY, CDR2 SMNVEV (reference sequence). With V trimmed by 6 bases and J by 5 bases, 4 bases remained unmatched. This CDR3 is built from 14 residues. As DNA, the CDR3 is TGTGCCAGCAGGGGACAGGGAGGGAATGAAAAACTGTTTTTT. Its translation is CASRGQGGNEKLFF. Supplemented by reference TRBV27 and TRBJ1-4, the full variable domain reads EAQVTQNPRYLITVTGKKLTVTCSQNMNHEYMSWYRQDPGLGLRQIYYSMNVEVTDKGDVPEGYKVSRKEKRNFPLILESPSPNQTSLYFCASRGQGGNEKLFFGSGTQLSVL.

The chain has TRBV5-4 and TRBJ2-5, with D possibly being TRBD1 (6 bases). V was trimmed by 1 base and J by 1 base, leaving 20 bases between them. Germline assignment: CDR1 SGHNT and CDR2 YYREEE (reference sequence). The CDR3 is made up of 18 amino acids. CDR3 in DNA: TGTGCCAGCAGCTTGCTTCCTCTGGGCAGGGGCTTCCAAGAGACCCAGTACTTC. Encoded protein: CASSLLPLGRGFQETQYF.

This rearrangement joins TRBV18 to TRBJ2-5; 7 nucleotides align to TRBD1. J was trimmed by 4 bases and V by 6 bases; bases with no gene match: 2. The CDR3 spans 12 residues. Per the germline V gene, CDR1 is KGHSH and CDR2 is LQKENI. The CDR3 sequence: CASSRDRETQYF. CDR3 DNA sequence: TGTGCCAGCTCGAGGGACAGAGAGACCCAGTACTTC.

This chain uses TRBV5-6 with TRBJ2-5, with TRBD1 matching over 7 bases. V lost 4 bases to trimming and J lost 4 bases; unmatched junction nucleotides: 10. The CDR3 is 15 amino acids. Per germline, CDR1 SGHDT and CDR2 YYEEEE. This CDR3 reads CASSRMTGSGETQYF. Here the CDR3 DNA reads TGTGCCAGCAGCCGCATGACAGGGTCGGGAGAGACCCAGTACTTC.

The chain is built from TRBV9 and TRBJ1-1; perhaps TRBD1 as D (5 bases). The CDR3 length is 15 residues. From germline, CDR1 is SGDLS and CDR2 YYNGEE. V was trimmed by 0 bases and J by 6 bases, leaving 15 bases between them. In DNA, the CDR3 is TGTGCCAGCAGCGTAGGGTGGGGGGGAGCCTCTGAAGCTTTCTTT. As protein: CASSVGWGGASEAFF.

The rearrangement uses TRBV25-1 and TRBJ2-7; the match to TRBD2 covers 7 bases. With 8 bases clipped from V and 6 bases from J, the junction kept 4 bases outside the gene matches. The CDR3 contains 11 residues. Per the germline V gene, CDR1 is MGHDK and CDR2 is SYGVNS. DNA for the CDR3: TGTGCCAGCGGGAGGGTCGGCGAGCAGTACTTC. It specifies CASGRVGEQYF.

A single count supports this clone. V and J are TRBV6-5 and TRBJ2-5, with a tentative D call TRBD2 (5 bases). This CDR3 region has 15 residues. The germline V and J ends were trimmed by 3 bases and 9 bases, with 20 bases remaining between them. Germline V gene lookup returns CDR1 MNHEY and CDR2 SVGAGI. CDR3 in DNA: TGTGCCAGCAGTTATTCTGAGGGAAATCCAGGCGCCCAGTACTTC. Amino acids: CASSYSEGNPGAQYF.

This clone was detected a few times. The chain recombines TRBV19 with TRBJ2-2; no reliable D call. This CDR3 comprises 11 residues. Looked up from germline, CDR1 is LNHDA and CDR2 is SQIVND (reference sequence). Trimming left V 7 bases short and J 8 bases short, with 8 bases between. The CDR3: CASTREGELFF. CDR3 nucleotide sequence: TGTGCCAGTACGCGAGAGGGGGAGCTGTTTTTT.

This clone was seen only a few times. The rearrangement joins TRBV7-2 to TRBJ2-7; 12 bases are a match to TRBD1. The CDR3 totals 15 residues. After removal of 5 bases from V and 7 bases from J, the junction contained 9 bases not matched to a gene. Per the germline V gene, CDR1 is SGHTA and CDR2 is FQGNSA. In nucleotides, the CDR3 is TGTGCCAGCAGCCAGGGACAGGGGGCGCCGGGAGAGCAGTACTTC. Amino acid sequence: CASSQGQGAPGEQYF.

The chain is built from TRBV11-2 and TRBJ2-3, with D possibly being TRBD2 (6 bases). This CDR3 is built from 14 residues. The V gene lost 5 bases and the J gene lost 5 bases, with 14 bases spanning the gap. Germline V lookup: CDR1 SGHAT, CDR2 FQNNGV. Written as DNA, the CDR3 is TGTGCCAGCAGCACTGGGACTGGCAGAGATACGCAGTATTTT. Amino acid sequence: CASSTGTGRDTQYF.

The chain joins TRBV28 to TRBJ1-5; 9 positions match TRBD1. The CDR3 contains 15 residues. In germline, CDR1 is MDHEN, CDR2 SYDVKM. J lost 4 bases, V lost 7 bases, and 8 bases had no gene match. CDR3 nucleotide sequence: TGTGCCAGCAACACGGGACAGGGTGGAAATCAGCCCCAGCATTTT. It yields the protein CASNTGQGGNQPQHF. Using reference TRBV28 and TRBJ1-5 for the parts outside the CDR3, the full variable domain is DVKVTQSSRYLVKRTGEKVFLECVQDMDHENMFWYRQDPGLGLRLIYFSYDVKMKEKGDIPEGYSVSREKKERFSLILESASTNQTSMYLCASNTGQGGNQPQHFGDGTRLSIL.

This chain uses TRBV6-5 with TRBJ2-1, with D unresolved. Per germline, CDR1 MNHEY and CDR2 SVGAGI. Trimming removed 2 bases at V and 7 bases at J, with 6 bases between. This CDR3 comprises 12 residues. CDR3 region: CASSYGRNEQFF. CDR3 in DNA: TGTGCCAGCAGTTACGGGCGAAATGAGCAGTTCTTC.

The chain couples TRBV5-6 to TRBJ1-2, with unresolved D. The V and J ends lost 0 bases and 7 bases respectively, with 13 bases between them. The CDR3 runs 14 residues. Germline loops: CDR1 SGHDT, CDR2 YYEEEE. The CDR3 reads CASSLGRGSGGYTF. CDR3 nucleotide sequence: TGTGCCAGCAGCTTGGGAAGAGGGTCCGGTGGCTACACCTTC.

The V call is TRBV2, the J call TRBJ2-7, with 8 nucleotides matching TRBD1. The CDR3 loop spans 14 amino acids. From germline, CDR1 is SNHLY and CDR2 FYNNEI. The ends lost 10 bases at V and 0 bases at J; junction bases unmatched: 8. CDR3 sequence reads: CATMDRARSYEQYF. Here the CDR3 DNA reads TGTGCCACCATGGACAGGGCCCGCTCCTACGAGCAGTACTTC.

This chain links TRBV2 with TRBJ2-5; possible D gene TRBD2, 7 bases. CDR1 and CDR2 (germline): SNHLY, FYNNEI. Trimming removed 7 bases from V and 5 bases from J, with 17 bases in between. The CDR3 has 14 amino acids. CDR3 sequence reads: CASKVEGGGETQYF. The CDR3 nucleotides are TGTGCCAGCAAAGTGGAGGGAGGGGGGGAGACCCAGTACTTC.

The sample holds one count of this clone. V is TRBV27 and J is TRBJ1-2; 9 bases agree with TRBD1. The V segment lost 5 bases and the J segment 5 bases; nucleotides outside the gene matches: 18. This CDR3 contains 18 residues. Germline V gives CDR1 MNHEY, CDR2 SMNVEV (reference sequence). The CDR3 DNA reads as TGTGCCAGCAGTCCGCATGTTTCCCGGGGACAGGGAAAATATGGCTACACCTTC. Amino acid sequence: CASSPHVSRGQGKYGYTF.

The gene calls are TRBV5-1 and TRBJ2-5; 10 nucleotides align to TRBD1. J lost 4 bases, V lost 3 bases, and 3 bases had no gene match. The CDR3 contains 14 residues. Germline V CDR1 and CDR2: SGHRS, YFSETQ. The CDR3: CASSSWTGGETQYF. The CDR3 DNA is TGCGCCAGCAGCTCCTGGACAGGGGGAGAGACCCAGTACTTC.

This clone was seen once. The chain is built from TRBV10-1 and TRBJ2-1; D uncertain. Germline V gene sequence: CDR1 WNHNN, CDR2 SYGVQD (reference sequence). The CDR3 covers 12 residues. V lost 1 base, J lost 7 bases, and 5 bases lay in between. The CDR3 sequence is CASSECRNEQFF. For the CDR3, the DNA is TGCGCCAGCAGTGAGTGCAGAAATGAGCAGTTCTTC.

The J gene is TRBJ2-3, the V gene TRBV5-4, with D possibly TRBD2 on 6 matching bases. CDR3 length: 14 amino acids. V shed 1 base and J shed 4 bases, with 10 bases lying between them. The germline CDR1 and CDR2 sequences are SGHNT and YYREEE (reference sequence). The CDR3 sequence: CASSLTSRPDTQYF. For the CDR3, the DNA is TGTGCCAGCAGCTTGACTAGCCGTCCAGATACGCAGTATTTT.